These 28 T cell receptor beta chains were sequenced from one sample in a study of shared clonotypes between healthy human individuals. The data were produced by immunoSEQ multiplex PCR, yet TCRdb's version contains in-frame clones alone and is incomplete. The table lists 530,000 or so clones, 75% to 80% of them singletons. Input material: PBMCs. The receptor set was obtained from a woman aged 40-49 years in good health. Some clones in this sample may be carry-over from other donors' samples.

This chain links TRBV27 with TRBJ1-2, with 8 nucleotides matching TRBD1. The length of the CDR3 is 14 residues. V trimming: 4 bases; J trimming: 14 bases; junction bases outside the gene matches: 15. In germline, CDR1 is MNHEY, CDR2 SMNVEV (reference sequence). In DNA form, the CDR3 reads TGTGCCAGCAGTTCCACCATACAGGGGGGGGATTGGACCTTC. Amino acids: CASSSTIQGGDWTF.

The V call is TRBV19, the J call TRBJ2-6; D unresolved. Germline lookup yields CDR1 LNHDA and CDR2 SQIVND (reference sequence). The CDR3 spans 13 residues. V was pared by 5 bases and J by 3 bases, with 5 bases between. CDR3 nucleotides: TGTGCCAGTAGTTTCCATGGGGCCAACGTCCTGACTTTC. Translating it yields CASSFHGANVLTF.

This clone was seen many times. The chain employs TRBV28 and TRBJ2-3; D is uncertain. CDR3 length: 13 residues. Germline lookup yields CDR1 MDHEN and CDR2 SYDVKM. V lost 7 bases and J lost 8, with 16 bases in between. CDR3 region: CASTLPTSGTQYF. Written as DNA, the CDR3 is TGTGCCAGCACCTTACCAACGTCGGGTACGCAGTATTTT. Full variable domain (rest looked up from reference TRBV28 and TRBJ2-3): DVKVTQSSRYLVKRTGEKVFLECVQDMDHENMFWYRQDPGLGLRLIYFSYDVKMKEKGDIPEGYSVSREKKERFSLILESASTNQTSMYLCASTLPTSGTQYFGPGTRLTVL.

The chain joins TRBV9 to TRBJ1-2; D unclear. This CDR3 is 14 amino acids long. The V gene's germline CDR1 is SGDLS and CDR2 YYNGEE. Deletions cut 0 bases from V and 1 base from J, with 7 bases between. The CDR3 DNA sequence: TGTGCCAGCAGCGTAGCCCCATATAACTATGGCTACACCTTC. It specifies CASSVAPYNYGYTF. Combining the CDR3 with reference TRBV9 and TRBJ1-2 gives the whole variable domain DSGVTQTPKHLITATGQRVTLRCSPRSGDLSVYWYQQSLDQGLQFLIQYYNGEERAKGNILERFSAQQFPDLHSELNLSSLELGDSALYFCASSVAPYNYGYTFGSGTRLTVV.

Regarding this clone: Other DNA sequences in this specimen translate into the identical CDR3. As DNA, the CDR3 is TGTGCCAGTACCAAAATCCGGGAGGAGACCCAGTACTTC. Translated, it gives CASTKIREETQYF. The V and J genes are TRBV2 and TRBJ2-5; TRBD2 might be the D (6 bases). The CDR3 runs to 13 residues. CDR1 is SNHLY, CDR2 FYNNEI, per germline. Trimming took 9 bases from V and 5 from J, leaving 16 bases between them.

This chain uses TRBV7-3 with TRBJ1-1; D might be TRBD1 (5 bases). CDR1 is SGHTA and CDR2 is FQGTGA in the germline V gene. This CDR3 region has 14 residues. V was cut by 5 bases and J by 4 bases, with 14 bases left in between. The DNA of the CDR3 is TGTGCCAGCAGCCCGGACGGGACCCCCACTGAAGCTTTCTTT. Its translation is CASSPDGTPTEAFF.

This clone was found many times. The same CDR3 can be traced to other DNA sequences in this sample. V usage is TRBV29-1 and J usage is TRBJ1-2; D gene ambiguous. Germline-derived CDR1 and CDR2 are SQVTM and ANQGSEA. Trimming pared 7 bases from V and 0 bases from J, leaving 12 bases between. The CDR3 sequence is 13 residues long. This chain's CDR3 is CSAYRQTNYGYTF. DNA of the CDR3: TGCAGCGCATACAGACAAACTAACTATGGCTACACCTTC.

The chain carries TRBV18 and TRBJ1-4; no definite D call. The CDR3 extends over 14 amino acids. Germline assignment: CDR1 KGHSH and CDR2 LQKENI. Trimming took 6 bases from V and 7 from J, leaving 15 bases between them. CDR3 amino acids: CASSPSTVREKLFF. Here the CDR3 DNA reads TGTGCCAGCTCCCCCTCGACGGTGCGTGAAAAACTGTTTTTT.

Here the CDR3 DNA reads TGTGCCAGCAGCTTACCCTATAGACTAGCGGGAGGACGGAATGAGCAGTTCTTC. This gives the protein CASSLPYRLAGGRNEQFF. V gene TRBV7-9 combines with J gene TRBJ2-1; 13 nucleotides agree with TRBD2. Germline lookup yields CDR1 SEHNR and CDR2 FQNEAQ (reference sequence). The V segment lost 2 bases and the J segment 7 bases; nucleotides outside the gene matches: 11. The CDR3 is 18 residues long. The full variable domain, with the rest looked up from reference TRBV7-9 and TRBJ2-1, is DTGVSQNPRHKITKRGQNVTFRCDPISEHNRLYWYRQTLGQGPEFLTYFQNEAQLEKSRLLSDRFSAERPKGSFSTLEIQRTEQGDSAMYLCASSLPYRLAGGRNEQFFGPGTRLTVL.

The chain carries TRBV30 and TRBJ1-6; no reliable D call. Germline V gene data show CDR1 as GTSNPN and CDR2 as SVGIG (reference sequence). V lost 5 bases and J 7 bases, leaving 15 bases between the germline ends. This CDR3 contains 14 residues. CDR3 loop: CAWDMGSGNSPLHF. CDR3 coding DNA: TGTGCCTGGGATATGGGGAGCGGGAATTCACCCCTCCACTTT.

The chain links TRBV29-1 to TRBJ1-1; D perhaps matches TRBD1 (6 bases). V lost 2 bases and J lost 4, with 11 bases in between. There are 13 residues in the CDR3. CDR1 is SQVTM, CDR2 ANQGSEA, per germline. The CDR3 loop is CSVESRGPTEAFF. The DNA of the CDR3 is TGCAGCGTTGAAAGCAGGGGCCCCACTGAAGCTTTCTTT.

The chain links TRBV30 to TRBJ1-1; a possible D gene is TRBD1 (6 bases). Germline V CDR1 and CDR2: GTSNPN, SVGIG (reference sequence). The CDR3 loop spans 15 amino acids. The ends were cut back, 7 bases at V and 0 bases at J, with 18 bases in the middle. The CDR3 nucleotides read TGTGCCTCCACACTCCGGGACAAACTGAACACTGAAGCTTTCTTT. This sequence encodes CASTLRDKLNTEAFF.

This chain joins TRBV7-8 and TRBJ1-2; possibly TRBD1 for D (5 bases). V lost 3 bases, J lost 4 bases, and 18 bases lay in between. Germline CDR1 SGHVS, CDR2 FQNEAQ. The CDR3 is 16 residues long. The CDR3 here is CASSFTTGPGGYGYTF. CDR3 bases: TGTGCCAGCAGCTTTACTACAGGCCCGGGCGGCTATGGCTACACCTTC.

V gene TRBV7-8 combines with J gene TRBJ2-7; 8 nucleotides agree with TRBD1. This CDR3 comprises 14 residues. From germline, CDR1 is SGHVS and CDR2 FQNEAQ. Trimming took 3 bases from V and 4 from J; bases not matched to a gene: 5. The CDR3 bases are TGTGCCAGCAGCTTCGGACAGGGAAGGTACGAGCAGTACTTC. This translates into CASSFGQGRYEQYF.

There are a few counts of this clone. The rearrangement joins TRBV29-1 to TRBJ1-1; 10 bases map to TRBD1. The V and J ends lost 6 bases and 1 base, in that order; junction bases with no gene match: 2. The CDR3 is 13 amino acids. Germline V lookup: CDR1 SQVTM, CDR2 ANQGSEA. CDR3 amino acids: CSVGQGRNTEAFF. The CDR3 DNA follows: TGCAGCGTGGGACAGGGGAGGAACACTGAAGCTTTCTTT. The full variable domain, completed using reference TRBV29-1 and TRBJ1-1, is SAVISQKPSRDICQRGTSLTIQCQVDSQVTMMFWYRQQPGQSLTLIATANQGSEATYESGFVIDKFPISRPNLTFSTLTVSNMSPEDSSIYLCSVGQGRNTEAFFGQGTRLTVV.

This chain joins TRBV28 and TRBJ2-7; D remains ambiguous. Trimming pared 5 bases from V and 7 bases from J, leaving 18 bases between. Germline CDR1 MDHEN, CDR2 SYDVKM. This CDR3 is built from 14 residues. Written as DNA, the CDR3 is TGTGCCAGCAGTACACCCCCGGAGCGACTGGAGCAGTACTTC. It is translated as CASSTPPERLEQYF.

The rearrangement joins TRBV10-3 to TRBJ1-1, with D possibly matching TRBD1 (5 bases). This CDR3 spans 13 amino acids. Trimming took off 4 bases at V and 5 bases at J, with 11 bases between the two ends. Germline lookup yields CDR1 ENHRY and CDR2 SYGVKD. CDR3 DNA: TGTGCCATCAGTGGGGGCCCCCTGACTGAAGCTTTCTTT. It translates to CAISGGPLTEAFF.

This sequence joins TRBV30 and TRBJ1-6; 8 bases fit TRBD1. Losses at the gene ends were 0 bases for V and 9 bases for J; bases not matched to a gene: 1. The germline V gene encodes CDR1 GTSNPN and CDR2 SVGIG (reference sequence). The CDR3 totals 13 residues. As DNA, the CDR3 is TGTGCCTGGAGTGTTGGACAGGGTTCACCCCTCCACTTT. Encoded protein: CAWSVGQGSPLHF.

The chain links TRBV11-2 to TRBJ1-3; the D is unclear. This CDR3 is built from 16 residues. Per germline, CDR1 SGHAT and CDR2 FQNNGV. V dropped 2 bases and J dropped 0 bases, with 11 bases sitting between them. The CDR3 nucleotides are TGTGCCAGCAGCTTATATCCACCTTACTCTGGAAACACCATATATTTT. Translation gives CASSLYPPYSGNTIYF.

The V and J genes are TRBV5-1 and TRBJ2-1; D not resolved. CDR1 and CDR2 (germline): SGHRS, YFSETQ. Trimming took 6 bases from V and 3 from J, leaving 19 bases between them. This CDR3 contains 16 residues. DNA of the CDR3: TGCGCCAGCAAGCCCCAAGAGTCGCCGTTCTACAATGAGCAGTTCTTC. It translates to CASKPQESPFYNEQFF.

This clone was counted only a few times. The chain uses TRBV5-1 and TRBJ2-1, with D possibly TRBD1 on 6 matching bases. V gave up 4 bases and J gave up 0 bases, with 20 bases separating them. The CDR3 is 18 amino acids. CDR1 and CDR2 (germline): SGHRS, YFSETQ. The CDR3: CASSDGAWGRSSYNEQFF. CDR3 sequence (DNA): TGCGCCAGCAGCGATGGGGCCTGGGGGCGAAGCTCCTACAATGAGCAGTTCTTC.

The chain couples TRBV5-1 to TRBJ1-1; 11 positions match TRBD1. Germline V gene data show CDR1 as SGHRS and CDR2 as YFSETQ. The CDR3 spans 16 residues. The trim removed 4 bases at V and 0 bases at J, leaving 5 bases unmatched. This chain's CDR3 is CASSHGTGGLNTEAFF. CDR3 in DNA: TGCGCCAGCAGCCACGGGACAGGGGGACTGAACACTGAAGCTTTCTTT.

V and J are TRBV29-1 and TRBJ1-1, with D perhaps TRBD1 (6 bases). V was clipped by 1 base and J by 1 base, with 7 bases between them. This CDR3 is built from 13 residues. Germline V gene sequence: CDR1 SQVTM, CDR2 ANQGSEA. The CDR3 reads CSVEGTENTEAFF. DNA of the CDR3: TGCAGCGTTGAAGGGACAGAGAACACTGAAGCTTTCTTT.

The chain combines TRBV4-3 with TRBJ2-3; 8 nucleotides match TRBD2. The CDR3 consists of 16 residues. Germline V CDR1 and CDR2: LGHNA, YSLEER. Trimming at V came to 4 bases and at J to 4 bases, leaving 10 bases not matched to a gene. DNA of the CDR3: TGCGCCAGCAGCCCACGAGGAGCGGGAGTGGCAGATACGCAGTATTTT. It translates to CASSPRGAGVADTQYF.

The V and J genes are TRBV2 and TRBJ1-1; 7 positions agree with TRBD1. V lost 7 bases, J lost 11 bases, and 13 bases stayed unmatched. CDR3 size: 13 residues. CDR1 and CDR2 from the germline V gene are SNHLY and FYNNEI. Here the CDR3 DNA reads TGTGCCAGCAAGACAGGGCCCCGGGGGGAGGCTTTCTTT. Residues: CASKTGPRGEAFF.

The chain combines TRBV5-1 with TRBJ2-1; 11 nucleotides agree with TRBD2. The CDR3 is made up of 16 amino acids. Trimming took 6 bases from V and 1 from J; bases not matched to a gene: 6. Germline V gene lookup returns CDR1 SGHRS and CDR2 YFSETQ. The CDR3 reads CASTDLAGGSYNEQFF. In DNA form, the CDR3 reads TGCGCCAGCACCGACCTAGCGGGAGGTTCCTACAATGAGCAGTTCTTC.

The rearrangement uses TRBV18 and TRBJ2-1; tentative D call: TRBD1 (6 bases). The CDR3 consists of 19 residues. The V and J ends lost 0 bases and 5 bases respectively, with 23 bases between them. Germline V gene data show CDR1 as KGHSH and CDR2 as LQKENI. Here the CDR3 reads CASSPPYYRETTNNNEQFF. The CDR3 nucleotides are TGTGCCAGCTCACCACCCTACTACAGGGAGACAACCAACAACAATGAGCAGTTCTTC.

The chain uses TRBV18 and TRBJ1-4, with a weak D call TRBD1 (6 bases). V lost 1 base and J 4 bases, leaving 10 bases between the germline ends. The germline V gene encodes CDR1 KGHSH and CDR2 LQKENI. The CDR3 loop spans 15 amino acids. CDR3 bases: TGTGCCAGCTCACCACTCGGGGACATTAATGAAAAACTGTTTTTT. Protein product: CASSPLGDINEKLFF.